The 30 T cell receptor beta chains below all came from one sample that was sequenced in a study of CD8 T cells in ankylosing spondylitis. These receptors' targets are unknown. Study outcomes and limitations: Made up of about eight highly homologous variants, a TCR beta motif appeared characteristic of ankylosing spondylitis blood.

TCRdb re-analysed the 5' RACE reads in MiXCR, keeping a single row per CDR3 protein. This table holds some 840,000 distinct CDR3 sequences, roughly 10% found once. The sequencing sample was made of blood, either unsorted or a sorted T cell fraction (not recorded which). These receptors came from a male donor with ankylosing spondylitis.

The chain couples TRBV6-1 to TRBJ2-3; tentatively, D is TRBD2 (6 bases). Trimming removed 5 bases from V and 1 base from J, with 10 bases in between. CDR3 size: 14 residues. Germline values: CDR1 MNHNS, CDR2 SASEGT. In DNA form, the CDR3 reads TGTGCCAGCAGTATGTCTAGCGGCACAGATACGCAGTATTTT. Translated: CASSMSSGTDTQYF.

The gene calls are TRBV20-1 and TRBJ2-7; TRBD1 matches 7 bases. V lost 8 bases to trimming and J lost 4 bases; unmatched junction nucleotides: 8. This CDR3 is 12 amino acids long. Germline CDR1 DFQATT, CDR2 SNEGSKA (reference sequence). Here the CDR3 reads CSKNRGDYEQYF. The CDR3 nucleotides read TGCAGTAAAAACAGGGGAGATTACGAGCAGTACTTC.

This clonotype showed up just a few times. V usage is TRBV7-2 and J usage is TRBJ1-5; D is undetermined. V lost 0 bases and J lost 10, with 7 bases in between. The CDR3 has 12 residues. Germline V gene sequence: CDR1 SGHTA, CDR2 FQGNSA. As DNA, the CDR3 is TGTGCCAGCAGCTTAGCGTCCGGACCCCAGCATTTT. Amino acid sequence: CASSLASGPQHF.

The chain joins TRBV28 to TRBJ2-1; 7 nucleotides match TRBD2. Trimming took 4 bases from V and 4 from J; bases not matched to a gene: 4. The CDR3 covers 14 residues. Germline values: CDR1 MDHEN, CDR2 SYDVKM. DNA for the CDR3: TGTGCCAGCAGTTCCGGGGGGACGTACAATGAGCAGTTCTTC. Translated, it gives CASSSGGTYNEQFF.

This clonotype was counted only a few times. V gene TRBV3-1 combines with J gene TRBJ1-3, with a weak D call TRBD1 (5 bases). The CDR3 has 15 amino acids. Trimming removed 4 bases at V and 1 base at J, with 11 bases between. Germline values: CDR1 LGHDT, CDR2 YNNKEL (reference sequence). The CDR3 loop reads CASSRGTASGNTIYF. CDR3 DNA: TGTGCCAGCAGCCGAGGGACCGCGTCTGGAAACACCATATATTTT.

This clonotype was counted ten times or more. The chain has TRBV11-2 and TRBJ2-1; 13 bases match TRBD2. V trimming: 5 bases; J trimming: 1 base; junction bases outside the gene matches: 5. The CDR3 contains 17 residues. CDR1 is SGHAT and CDR2 is FQNNGV in the germline V gene. The DNA for the CDR3 is TGTGCCAGCAGCCGTGGACTAGCGGGAGTTTCCTACAATGAGCAGTTCTTC. Protein product: CASSRGLAGVSYNEQFF.

This clonotype appeared many times. J is TRBJ1-5 and V is TRBV7-2; 9 bases map to TRBD1. Germline loops: CDR1 SGHTA, CDR2 FQGNSA. V shed 5 bases, J shed 7 bases, and the junction held 9 bases outside the gene matches. The CDR3 is 15 residues long. CDR3 sequence (DNA): TGTGCCAGCAGCATCGGACAGGGGTTGGGGCAGCCCCAGCATTTT. This encodes CASSIGQGLGQPQHF. Variable domain in full (rest from reference TRBV7-2 and TRBJ1-5): GAGVSQSPSNKVTEKGKDVELRCDPISGHTALYWYRQSLGQGLEFLIYFQGNSAPDKSGLPSDRFSAERTGGSVSTLTIQRTQQEDSAVYLCASSIGQGLGQPQHFGDGTRLSIL.

This clonotype appeared many times. The chain couples TRBV5-5 to TRBJ1-2; 8 positions agree with TRBD1. J was trimmed by 5 bases and V by 4 bases; bases with no gene match: 13. This CDR3 contains 16 residues. Germline lookup yields CDR1 SGHKS and CDR2 YYEKEE (reference sequence). CDR3 region: CASSAGGVPPAYGYTF. DNA of the CDR3: TGTGCCAGCAGCGCAGGGGGCGTTCCCCCGGCTTATGGCTACACCTTC.

V usage is TRBV6-5 and J usage is TRBJ1-2; D might be TRBD1 (6 bases). The germline CDR1 and CDR2 sequences are MNHEY and SVGAGI. Trimming shortened V by 0 bases and J by 6 bases, and 11 bases separated the two germline ends. The CDR3 sequence is 14 residues long. CDR3 nucleotides: TGTGCCAGCAGTTACTCAGGGGGGGGCAATGGCTACACCTTC. The encoded protein is CASSYSGGGNGYTF.

This clonotype was recorded a few times. The chain uses TRBV5-1 and TRBJ2-4; weak D call: TRBD2 (6 bases). The CDR3 contains 14 residues. The ends were cut back, 0 bases at V and 7 bases at J, with 11 bases in the middle. Germline-derived CDR1 and CDR2 are SGHRS and YFSETQ. The CDR3, as DNA: TGCGCCAGCAGCTTGGACGGGGGTACGAACATTCAGTACTTC. Amino acid sequence: CASSLDGGTNIQYF.

This clonotype was detected only a few times. The chain couples TRBV12-3 or TRBV12-4 to TRBJ2-4; no clear D. This CDR3 region has 20 residues. The V gene lost 0 bases and the J gene lost 0 bases, with 21 bases spanning the gap. CDR3: CASSLARWALVSLAKNIQYF. CDR3 nucleotide sequence: TGTGCCAGCAGTTTAGCGCGGTGGGCTTTAGTTTCCCTAGCCAAAAACATTCAGTACTTC.

In this sample, this clonotype turned up a few times. This chain connects TRBV7-8 to TRBJ2-5; TRBD1 matches 7 bases. Germline CDR1 SGHVS, CDR2 FQNEAQ. This CDR3 comprises 15 residues. Trimming took 5 bases from V and 7 from J; bases not matched to a gene: 13. CDR3 residues: CASSPVGQSLRTQYF. Written as DNA, the CDR3 is TGTGCCAGCAGCCCGGTGGGACAGAGCCTGCGGACCCAGTACTTC.

In this sample, this clonotype turned up a few times. This chain connects TRBV5-1 to TRBJ2-7; D gene uncertain. Per germline, CDR1 SGHRS and CDR2 YFSETQ. The V end was cut by 0 bases, the J end by 6 bases, with 13 bases between. The CDR3 runs 14 residues. In DNA, the CDR3 is TGCGCCAGCAGCTTGGGTAAACTGGGCGGCGAGCAGTACTTC. Translated, it gives CASSLGKLGGEQYF.

The rearrangement joins TRBV12-3 or TRBV12-4 to TRBJ2-7; unclear D gene. V lost 6 bases to trimming and J lost 2 bases, with 14 bases between them. The CDR3 spans 14 residues. DNA for the CDR3: TGTGCCAGCAGGGGGAAGGCCCTACCCTACGAGCAGTACTTC. This translates into CASRGKALPYEQYF.

Ten or more counts support this clonotype. This chain joins TRBV29-1 and TRBJ2-7; D may be TRBD1 (6 bases). The length of the CDR3 is 14 residues. Looked up from germline, CDR1 is SQVTM and CDR2 is ANQGSEA. Trimming cost V 2 bases and J 1 base, with 12 bases left between them. This CDR3 reads CSVEKTGTSYEQYF. DNA of the CDR3: TGCAGCGTTGAAAAGACAGGAACATCCTACGAGCAGTACTTC.

The V call is TRBV15, the J call TRBJ2-1, with no clear D. Trimming took 6 bases from V and 4 from J, leaving 16 bases between them. There are 15 residues in the CDR3. The germline gives CDR1 LNHNV, CDR2 YYDKDF (reference sequence). This CDR3 reads CATSPDGVPYNEQFF. The CDR3 DNA reads TGTGCCACCAGTCCAGATGGGGTCCCATACAATGAGCAGTTCTTC. Variable domain in full (rest from reference TRBV15 and TRBJ2-1): DAMVIQNPRYQVTQFGKPVTLSCSQTLNHNVMYWYQQKSSQAPKLLFHYYDKDFNNEADTPDNFQSRRPNTSFCFLDIRSPGLGDTAMYLCATSPDGVPYNEQFFGPGTRLTVL.

This clonotype was counted between two and nine times. Written as DNA, the CDR3 is TGCGCCAGCAGCCACTCACTAGCGGGAGTCGAGACCCAGTACTTC. It codes for CASSHSLAGVETQYF. The chain couples TRBV4-3 to TRBJ2-5; 11 bases match TRBD2. J gave up 5 bases and V 3 bases, and 5 bases lay outside the gene matches. The CDR3 spans 15 residues. Germline loops: CDR1 LGHNA, CDR2 YSLEER.

This sequence joins TRBV5-1 and TRBJ2-7; D may be TRBD1 (5 bases). V lost 5 bases, J lost 4 bases, and 19 bases lay in between. Looked up from germline, CDR1 is SGHRS and CDR2 is YFSETQ. This CDR3 comprises 15 residues. Here the CDR3 reads CASSPHRQMRYEQYF. In nucleotides, the CDR3 is TGCGCCAGCAGTCCCCACCGACAGATGAGATACGAGCAGTACTTC. Supplemented by reference TRBV5-1 and TRBJ2-7, the full variable domain reads KAGVTQTPRYLIKTRGQQVTLSCSPISGHRSVSWYQQTPGQGLQFLFEYFSETQRNKGNFPGRFSGRQFSNSRSEMNVSTLELGDSALYLCASSPHRQMRYEQYFGPGTRLTVT.

The chain has TRBV5-1 and TRBJ2-4; D is possibly TRBD1 (5 bases). Trimming left V 0 bases short and J 5 bases short, with 9 bases between. The CDR3 is made up of 14 amino acids. Germline V gene sequence: CDR1 SGHRS, CDR2 YFSETQ. Here the CDR3 reads CASSLGQQENIQYF. The DNA for the CDR3 is TGCGCCAGCAGCTTGGGCCAACAGGAAAACATTCAGTACTTC. The whole variable domain, remainder taken from reference TRBV5-1 and TRBJ2-4, is KAGVTQTPRYLIKTRGQQVTLSCSPISGHRSVSWYQQTPGQGLQFLFEYFSETQRNKGNFPGRFSGRQFSNSRSEMNVSTLELGDSALYLCASSLGQQENIQYFGAGTRLSVL.

This clonotype was counted only a few times. The V call is TRBV5-1, the J call TRBJ2-4; 9 bases agree with TRBD1. Germline V lookup: CDR1 SGHRS, CDR2 YFSETQ. Trimming at V came to 0 bases and at J to 6 bases, leaving 4 bases not matched to a gene. CDR3 size: 15 residues. CDR3: CASSLGQGGRNIQYF. CDR3 sequence (DNA): TGCGCCAGCAGCTTGGGACAGGGGGGTAGAAACATTCAGTACTTC.

The chain couples TRBV28 to TRBJ2-7, with unresolved D. This CDR3 is 13 amino acids long. Germline CDR1 and CDR2: MDHEN and SYDVKM. Trimming left V 8 bases short and J 0 bases short, with 11 bases between. In nucleotides, the CDR3 is TGTGCCAGCGCCCGAGCGAACTCCTACGAGCAGTACTTC. Translation: CASARANSYEQYF.

The chain uses TRBV6-1 and TRBJ2-7; 9 bases line up with TRBD2. V shed 7 bases, J shed 0 bases, and the junction held 7 bases outside the gene matches. CDR1 and CDR2 (germline): MNHNS, SASEGT. The CDR3 runs 15 residues. The CDR3 here is CASKTRLAVSYEQYF. CDR3 DNA sequence: TGTGCCAGCAAGACTAGACTAGCGGTCTCCTACGAGCAGTACTTC.

This clonotype was seen a handful of times. The gene calls are TRBV5-1 and TRBJ2-1, with D maybe TRBD2 (5 bases). The CDR3 runs to 16 residues. The V end was cut by 4 bases, the J end by 4 bases, with 18 bases between. CDR1 is SGHRS and CDR2 is YFSETQ in the germline V gene. CDR3 sequence reads: CASSPYSTRFYNEQFF. DNA of the CDR3: TGCGCCAGCAGCCCCTATTCCACTAGATTTTACAATGAGCAGTTCTTC.

The V gene is TRBV20-1, the J gene TRBJ2-7; 7 bases are a match to TRBD1. Germline CDR1 is DFQATT and CDR2 is SNEGSKA (reference sequence). The CDR3 has 14 residues. V was clipped by 0 bases and J by 4 bases; unmatched bases: 6. The CDR3 protein is CSAREGTVTYEQYF. As DNA, the CDR3 is TGCAGTGCTAGAGAGGGGACAGTCACTTACGAGCAGTACTTC.

In this sample, this clonotype turned up a few times. This chain connects TRBV10-3 to TRBJ2-3; TRBD1 matches 8 bases. Germline CDR1 reads ENHRY; CDR2 reads SYGVKD. CDR3 size: 13 residues. J lost 14 bases, V lost 4 bases, and 11 bases had no gene match. CDR3 nucleotide sequence: TGTGCCATCAGTGGAATCGGACAGGGTCAGGCGTATTTT. The encoded protein is CAISGIGQGQAYF.

The rearrangement uses TRBV20-1 and TRBJ1-6, with TRBD1 matching 8 bases. Germline V gene sequence: CDR1 DFQATT, CDR2 SNEGSKA (reference sequence). The CDR3 has 13 amino acids. Trimming removed 1 base from V and 10 bases from J; junction bases left unmatched: 3. The CDR3 is CSARGQGRSPLHF. The CDR3 nucleotides are TGCAGTGCTAGAGGACAGGGGCGGTCACCCCTCCACTTT.

The chain has TRBV3-1 and TRBJ2-1, with D tentatively TRBD2 (6 bases). CDR3 length: 13 residues. The V end was cut by 3 bases, the J end by 8 bases, with 11 bases between. Germline CDR1 is LGHDT and CDR2 is YNNKEL (reference sequence). The CDR3 bases are TGTGCCAGCAGCCATGGCGGGACGGATGAGCAGTTCTTC. Amino acid sequence: CASSHGGTDEQFF.

The chain carries TRBV30 and TRBJ2-5; D unresolved. Germline V gives CDR1 GTSNPN, CDR2 SVGIG (reference sequence). Trimming took 5 bases from V and 7 from J, leaving 11 bases between them. The CDR3 sequence is 11 residues long. The DNA of the CDR3 is TGTGCCTGGGGACCCCGAGGGACCCAGTACTTC. Translation gives CAWGPRGTQYF.

The table lists this clonotype with many counts. The V gene is TRBV20-1, the J gene TRBJ2-3; D ambiguous. This CDR3 comprises 13 residues. CDR1 is DFQATT and CDR2 is SNEGSKA in the germline V gene (reference sequence). CDR3 protein: CRCIDVRTDTQYF. The CDR3 DNA follows: TGCAGATGCATAGACGTCCGCACAGATACGCAGTATTTT.

The rearrangement uses TRBV6-2 or TRBV6-3 and TRBJ2-1; 8 nucleotides line up with TRBD2. V was pared by 2 bases and J by 7 bases, with 10 bases of the junction left unmatched. The germline CDR1 and CDR2 sequences are MNHEY and SVGEGT. This CDR3 is built from 16 residues. The CDR3 DNA is TGTGCCAGCAGTTACATCGCGGGACTAGGCTCGAATGAGCAGTTCTTC. Residues: CASSYIAGLGSNEQFF.